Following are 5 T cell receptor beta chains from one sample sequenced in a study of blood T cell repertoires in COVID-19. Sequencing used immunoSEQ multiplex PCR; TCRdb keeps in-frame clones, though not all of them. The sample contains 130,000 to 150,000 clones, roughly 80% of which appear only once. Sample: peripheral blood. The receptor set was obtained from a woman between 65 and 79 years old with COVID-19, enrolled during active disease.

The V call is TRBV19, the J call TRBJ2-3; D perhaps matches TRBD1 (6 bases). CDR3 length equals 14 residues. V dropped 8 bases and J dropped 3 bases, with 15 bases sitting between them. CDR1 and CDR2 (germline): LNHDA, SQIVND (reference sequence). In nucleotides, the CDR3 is TGTGCCAGTCAGACAGGACCGGGGACAGATACGCAGTATTTT. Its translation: CASQTGPGTDTQYF.

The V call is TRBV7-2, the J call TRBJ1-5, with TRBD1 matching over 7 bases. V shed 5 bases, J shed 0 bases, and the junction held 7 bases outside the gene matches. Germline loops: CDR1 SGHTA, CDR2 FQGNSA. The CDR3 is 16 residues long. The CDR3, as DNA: TGTGCCAGCAGCCTATACGGGACAGATAGCAATCAGCCCCAGCATTTT. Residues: CASSLYGTDSNQPQHF.

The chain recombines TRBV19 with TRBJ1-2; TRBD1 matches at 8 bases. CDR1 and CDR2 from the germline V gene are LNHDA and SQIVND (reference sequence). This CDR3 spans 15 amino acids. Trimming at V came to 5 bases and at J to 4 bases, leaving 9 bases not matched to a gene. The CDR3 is CASSAGQGSRYGYTF. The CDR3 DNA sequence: TGTGCCAGTAGTGCCGGACAGGGATCACGCTATGGCTACACCTTC.

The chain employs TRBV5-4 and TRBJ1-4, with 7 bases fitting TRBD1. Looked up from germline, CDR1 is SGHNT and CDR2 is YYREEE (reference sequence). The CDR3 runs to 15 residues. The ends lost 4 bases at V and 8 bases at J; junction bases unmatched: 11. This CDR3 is CASSLDRERGEKLFF. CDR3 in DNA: TGTGCCAGCAGCCTTGACAGGGAAAGGGGGGAAAAACTGTTTTTT.

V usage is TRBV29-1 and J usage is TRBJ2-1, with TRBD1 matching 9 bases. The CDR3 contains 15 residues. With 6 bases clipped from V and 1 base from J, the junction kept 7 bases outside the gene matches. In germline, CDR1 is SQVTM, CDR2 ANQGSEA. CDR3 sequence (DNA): TGCAGCGTCGTCACCGGGACAGGGTCCTACAATGAGCAGTTCTTC. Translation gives CSVVTGTGSYNEQFF.